The present entry profiles one T cell receptor beta chain with its context. Its antigen has not been determined. The input lacks base qualities; no much larger clone sits a single base away. Library preparation used the immunoSEQ multiplex PCR assay. TCRdb re-hosts the immuneACCESS table, in-frame sequences only. Its copies lack some clones; in the studies checked, an unresolved V gene accounts for under half of them, and the cause for the rest is not known. Counted in this sample were around 25,000 clones; about 81% of them appeared once. The top ten hold 2.5% to 3.5% of the sample. The meaning of the sample's time point label: peripheral blood before pembrolizumab. Mismatch repair deficiency in every enrolled patient was established by polymerase chain reaction or immunohistochemistry. TCR sequencing was performed for a few patients who responded to pembrolizumab therapy. The phase II trial prospectively tested pembrolizumab PD-1 blockade in advanced mismatch repair-deficient cancers regardless of tissue of origin. Serial peripheral blood T cell samples were collected before and at multiple times after starting PD-1 blockade. The timing of each blood sample was reported as weeks after the first dose of pembrolizumab.

The sample belongs to a study of PD-1 blockade in mismatch repair-deficient tumors listed by TCRdb under 2017. Concerning the study at large: The trial enrolled roughly 83 consecutive patients with roughly twelve mismatch repair-deficient cancer types between September 2013 and late 2016, all previously treated and progressing. Tumor-associated T cell clones were tracked in the peripheral blood of patients responding to PD-1 blockade by deep sequencing of TCR CDR3 regions. What the study reported, not specific to this receptor: Clones residing in the tumor, which were often undetectable in blood before treatment, expanded quickly after pembrolizumab and then contracted, generally before radiologic responses.

From the germline V gene (reference sequence), CDR1 is MNHEY and CDR2 is SMNVEV. The CDR3 covers 16 residues, taking in both the cysteine and the phenylalanine. Of all the DNA, just the CDR3 is kept, 48 bases in frame from base 1. V gives up 0 bases and J gives up 1 base, and the segment between their germline ends measures 12 bases. The sequencing here drew on PBMCs, taken before pembrolizumab treatment. The clonotype was recovered from an adult with mismatch repair-deficient cancer. This receptor chain uses TRBV27 and TRBJ1-1, with the D gene not clear enough to name. CDR3 reads: CASSLSRISRNTEAFF. The DNA sequence follows: TGTGCCAGCAGTTTATCCCGAATCTCGAGGAACACTGAAGCTTTCTTT.